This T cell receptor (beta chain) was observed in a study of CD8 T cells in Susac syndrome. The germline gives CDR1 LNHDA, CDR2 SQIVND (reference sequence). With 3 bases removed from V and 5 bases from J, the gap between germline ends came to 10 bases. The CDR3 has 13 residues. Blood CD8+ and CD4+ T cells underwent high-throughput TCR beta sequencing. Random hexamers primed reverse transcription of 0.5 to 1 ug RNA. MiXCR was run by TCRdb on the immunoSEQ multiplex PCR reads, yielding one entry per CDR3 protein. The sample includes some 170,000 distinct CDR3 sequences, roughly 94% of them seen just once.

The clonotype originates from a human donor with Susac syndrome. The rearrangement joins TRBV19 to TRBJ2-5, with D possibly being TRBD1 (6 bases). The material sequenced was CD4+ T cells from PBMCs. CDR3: CASSISGDETQYF. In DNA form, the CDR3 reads TGTGCCAGTAGTATCTCAGGGGATGAGACCCAGTACTTC.